What follows are 4 T cell receptor beta chains derived from one specimen sequenced in a study of T cells after yellow fever vaccination (dated 2019 in TCRdb). Taken with the paper, the label for treatment or condition translates to: live attenuated yellow fever vaccine strain. The library relied on 5' RACE. The sequencer listed for this sample is Illumina NovaSeq 6000. TCRdb ran its own pipeline on the public reads, namely fastp trimming at Q25 and MiXCR clone calling, and kept in-frame beta chains. Rows are combined by CDR3 protein, so each entry shows the most common genes and DNA. This sample is represented by 100,000 to 150,000 distinct CDR3 sequences; roughly 10% of them were singletons. The ten biggest clones cover approximately 37% of the sample. The sequencing used CD8+ T cells sorted from PBMCs, collected on the day of the yellow fever booster vaccination. The receptors shown here come from a young man who received the YFV17D yellow fever vaccine.

V gene TRBV5-4 combines with J gene TRBJ1-6; 7 bases fit TRBD1. CDR1 SGHNT and CDR2 YYREEE come from the germline V gene (reference sequence). The CDR3 loop spans 15 amino acids. J gave up 8 bases and V 3 bases, and 8 bases lay outside the gene matches. In nucleotides, the CDR3 is TGTGCCAGCAGCTACGAGAAGGGGGCATATTCACCCCTCCACTTT. It specifies CASSYEKGAYSPLHF.

This clonotype was counted between two and nine times. The chain employs TRBV7-9 and TRBJ1-1, with D unclear. The CDR3 spans 12 residues. Germline V gene lookup returns CDR1 SEHNR and CDR2 FQNEAQ (reference sequence). The V and J ends lost 2 bases and 8 bases respectively, with 9 bases between them. CDR3 coding DNA: TGTGCCAGCAGCTTAAACCCATGGGAAGCTTTCTTT. This codes for CASSLNPWEAFF.

This clonotype has more than one count but fewer than ten. V gene TRBV12-3 or TRBV12-4 combines with J gene TRBJ2-7; 7 bases are shared with TRBD1. V shed 6 bases, J shed 5 bases, and the junction held 4 bases outside the gene matches. The length of the CDR3 is 12 residues. The CDR3 sequence is CASSGQAHEQYF. The DNA for the CDR3 is TGTGCCAGCAGCGGACAGGCCCACGAGCAGTACTTC.

This clonotype was seen a few times. The V gene is TRBV4-1, the J gene TRBJ1-1; 9 nucleotides agree with TRBD1. The V segment lost 1 base and the J segment 5 bases; nucleotides outside the gene matches: 8. Per the germline V gene, CDR1 is MGHRA and CDR2 is YSYEKL. The CDR3 totals 16 residues. The CDR3 region has the DNA TGCGCCAGCAGCCAAGGACCGGGACAGGGTGTGACTGAAGCTTTCTTT. Its protein is CASSQGPGQGVTEAFF.